This T cell receptor beta chain appears in the sequencing data of a study of cytomegalovirus exposure and HLA in healthy donors. Amplification used 60 Vbeta primers and 13 Jbeta primers. The data were produced by immunoSEQ multiplex PCR, yet TCRdb's version contains in-frame clones alone and is incomplete. The top ten hold 5.4% of the sample, which has tens of thousands of clones, roughly 70% seen once. Study results and limitations: In the analysis, some V segments, TRBV6-2 and TRBV6-3 included, were excluded as indistinguishable. From TCR beta sequences, most subjects' HLA-A and HLA-B alleles were reportedly predicted accurately.

The CDR3 covers 17 residues. A word on this clone: The antigen remains unidentified.

The chain employs TRBV21-1 and TRBJ2-7; whether TRBD2, the table's D call, matches the DNA was not checked. TRBV21-1 is a listed pseudogene. Sequencing was performed on PBMCs. The source of this sequence is a man aged 50-60 years in good health and CMV-seronegative. CDR3 residues: CASSKDPSSGGAYEQYF. CDR3 sequence (DNA): TGTGCCAGCAGCAAAGACCCCTCTAGCGGGGGAGCCTACGAGCAGTACTTC.